A selection of T cell receptor beta chains follows, all from one sample in a study of T-cell memory formation after mild COVID-19. TCRdb called the 5' RACE reads again in MiXCR, with one record for every CDR3 protein. The sample consists of some 270,000 distinct CDR3 sequences, roughly 14% of them appearing once. The material sequenced was PBMCs or a T cell subset sorted from them (not recorded which). The receptor source for this set is an adult woman who had mild COVID-19 (a few samples of this study predate the infection). Cell type and time point are not known. Both conserved end residues are trimmed from each CDR3. The order of the fields is CDR3 protein, V gene.

ASSRVANEQF,TRBV7-8
ATLWDRDDEQY,TRBV24-1
ASSFGLPGLAGATDTQY,TRBV5-1
ASSLVSRGGTEAF,TRBV5-1
AISENRGRDGYT,TRBV10-3
ASSLYSNEQF,TRBV12-3/TRBV12-4
SASEPGQPNEKLF,TRBV20-1
ASSGSWNEQF,TRBV6-1
AWIPASAHNEQF,TRBV30
SVGQINEQF,TRBV29-1
ASSSWSSGNDEQF,TRBV12-3/TRBV12-4
AIRDIGYEQY,TRBV10-3
ASSLGTGVTGELF,TRBV7-3
AIRSPSNTGELF,TRBV10-3
ASARSNTEAF,TRBV13
ASSPPGTELNNEQF,TRBV19
ALSGLPNYGYT,TRBV28
ASRSGLAGEWGYEQY,TRBV5-1
ASSLVSPNEAF,TRBV7-9
SANLQSDTEAF,TRBV20-1
ASSFVGDQPQH,TRBV7-9
AWSLRVTGIVYEQY,TRBV30
ASSAGTGIDTQY,TRBV9
ASSPKVGGIKSTEAF,TRBV3-1
ASSPAPGGTYEQY,TRBV7-8
ASSLVERYNEQF,TRBV5-1
ASSLVGSNEQF,TRBV5-1
ATSSIAGGFGELF,TRBV24-1
ASSSTGLAAQETQY,TRBV5-1
ASSEELNYGYT,TRBV21-1
ATSQGDTQY,TRBV24-1
ATSDRTGGIEPQH,TRBV24-1
ASSSRDRGTNEKLF,TRBV12-3/TRBV12-4
ASSQATGANSPLH,TRBV3-1
ASSAGPQGEAF,TRBV19
ASSFGTGYGVKADTQY,TRBV6-6
ASSQEVGTGAETQY,TRBV4-3
ASSPNRGGSTGELF,TRBV4-2
ASRFTVNTEAF,TRBV5-1
ASSYSPGRIEQY,TRBV6-2/TRBV6-3